Listed here are 10 T cell receptor beta chains from one sample, sequenced in a study of blood T cell repertoires in COVID-19. Profiled with immunoSEQ multiplex PCR; TCRdb holds only in-frame clones, not every one. The data contain 400,000 to 500,000 clones, around nine tenths of them singletons. The sample was PBMCs or T cells enriched from blood (not recorded which). The source is a woman aged 18-30 years who had been exposed to COVID-19.

The rearrangement uses TRBV7-9 and TRBJ1-2, with 8 bases that match TRBD1. The V and J ends lost 4 bases and 4 bases, in that order; junction bases with no gene match: 8. The V gene's germline CDR1 is SEHNR and CDR2 FQNEAQ (reference sequence). This CDR3 region has 15 residues. This chain's CDR3 is CASSSNPGGSYGYTF. In nucleotides, the CDR3 is TGTGCCAGCAGCTCAAACCCAGGGGGCTCCTATGGCTACACCTTC.

This clone was counted between two and nine times. The V call is TRBV18, the J call TRBJ1-2; D ambiguous. Germline-derived CDR1 and CDR2 are KGHSH and LQKENI. This CDR3 contains 16 residues. With 2 bases removed from V and 1 base from J, the gap between germline ends came to 14 bases. CDR3 DNA sequence: TGTGCCAGCTCACCAGCAGCATTGGGCAGTAACTATGGCTACACCTTC. Translating it yields CASSPAALGSNYGYTF.

V is TRBV7-8 and J is TRBJ1-4; 8 bases align to TRBD1. The CDR3 sequence is 15 residues long. The J segment lost 7 bases and the V segment lost 5 bases, leaving 9 bases of the junction unmatched. Germline assignment: CDR1 SGHVS and CDR2 FQNEAQ. The CDR3 DNA follows: TGTGCCAGCAGCCCGAGACAGGGGAGGGGTGAAAAACTGTTTTTT. It codes for CASSPRQGRGEKLFF.

The rearrangement joins TRBV7-3 to TRBJ2-1; D is perhaps TRBD2 (6 bases). The CDR3 is 14 residues long. Germline-derived CDR1 and CDR2 are SGHTA and FQGTGA. V shed 3 bases and J shed 0 bases, with 6 bases lying between them. Here the CDR3 DNA reads TGTGCCAGCAGCTTGACTAGCTCCTACAATGAGCAGTTCTTC. Translated, it gives CASSLTSSYNEQFF.

The chain combines TRBV29-1 with TRBJ2-7; the match to TRBD1 covers 11 bases. The CDR3 contains 12 residues. Germline trimming cut 6 bases from V and 5 bases from J; bases unmatched to any gene: 3. The germline gives CDR1 SQVTM, CDR2 ANQGSEA. The CDR3, as DNA: TGCAGCGTCAGGACAGGGGGCCACGAGCAGTACTTC. Its protein product is CSVRTGGHEQYF.

The sample holds one count of this clone. The chain carries TRBV19 and TRBJ1-5; TRBD1 aligns across 9 bases. This CDR3 has 14 amino acids. Germline loops: CDR1 LNHDA, CDR2 SQIVND (reference sequence). After removal of 6 bases from V and 2 bases from J, the junction contained 2 bases not matched to a gene. CDR3 sequence: CASRTGGGNQPQHF. The CDR3 DNA sequence: TGTGCCAGTAGGACAGGGGGAGGCAATCAGCCCCAGCATTTT.

J is TRBJ1-1 and V is TRBV6-1; weak D call: TRBD1 (6 bases). CDR1 is MNHNS, CDR2 SASEGT, per germline. CDR3 length: 14 amino acids. V was shortened by 3 bases and J by 5 bases, with 13 bases between the two germline ends. Written as DNA, the CDR3 is TGTGCCAGCAGTGACAGGGGTCGGAGAACTGAAGCTTTCTTT. Its protein is CASSDRGRRTEAFF.

V gene TRBV5-1 combines with J gene TRBJ1-4; D is possibly TRBD1 (5 bases). Trimming removed 4 bases at V and 6 bases at J, with 19 bases between. The germline V gene encodes CDR1 SGHRS and CDR2 YFSETQ. The CDR3 is 16 amino acids. The CDR3 protein is CASSPGGSWGDEKLFF. For the CDR3, the DNA is TGCGCCAGCAGCCCGGGAGGGTCGTGGGGGGATGAAAAACTGTTTTTT.

The chain carries TRBV7-9 and TRBJ2-7; TRBD1 aligns across 8 bases. CDR3 length equals 14 residues. Germline V gene sequence: CDR1 SEHNR, CDR2 FQNEAQ (reference sequence). With 7 bases clipped from V and 3 bases from J, the junction kept 8 bases outside the gene matches. The CDR3 DNA reads TGTGCCAGCACTCTAGGACAGGGATTCTACGAGCAGTACTTC. The encoded protein is CASTLGQGFYEQYF.

This sequence joins TRBV2 and TRBJ1-5, with TRBD1 matching 7 bases. This CDR3 is built from 14 residues. Germline CDR1 and CDR2: SNHLY and FYNNEI. J lost 7 bases, V lost 6 bases, and 9 bases had no gene match. CDR3 region: CASRVDRAQQPQHF. The CDR3 coding sequence is TGTGCCAGCAGGGTTGACAGGGCGCAGCAGCCCCAGCATTTT.